A single T cell receptor beta chain is shown here with its context. Which antigen it targets is not known. Within one base of it there is no much larger clone, and no base qualities were kept. This sample stems from a study of beta chain features in type 1 diabetes (dated by TCRdb to between 2018 and 2020). Study-level background: Mean age, gender distribution, total cell number and subset yield were not different between patients and healthy donors. A total of about 110,000,000 sorted cells were examined across all samples, and a strong correlation was observed between cell number per subset and RNA yield. Naive and central memory subsets were obtained from all 28 donors, but regulatory and stem cell-like memory subsets were isolated from only 8 patients and roughly 8 healthy donors. The study compared the TCRB repertoires of sorted circulating CD4+ T cell subsets in recently diagnosed type 1 diabetes patients with those in matched healthy donors. Study-wide conclusions, independent of this receptor: Shorter templates might be favored by PCR, yet because patient and control samples were amplified and corrected together, any such skew would affect both groups equally. Naive, central memory and regulatory TCRB repertoires appeared to be more alike among patients than among healthy donors. Sequencing cDNA rather than genomic DNA could over-represent highly expressing activated cells, although activation and CD3 levels did not differ between groups. At VDJ recombination sites, type 1 diabetes patients had fewer insertions and more deleted nucleotides, which implies abnormalities in thymic rearrangement. Because the HLA sub-analyses included only small numbers of individuals, any influence of HLA type on TCRB rearrangement was left unresolved. A moderate but significant shortening of TCRB CDR3 length was observed in type 1 diabetes patients in all four CD4+ subsets.

Measured from the cysteine to the phenylalanine, the CDR3 is 14 residues long. Only the CDR3 DNA stays, 42 bases, in frame from base 1. Looking up the germline V gene yields CDR1 KGHSH and CDR2 LQKENI. Trimming removed 0 bases from V and 13 bases from J, leaving 16 bases between the germline ends. A single peripheral blood draw of around 0.11 L on average was collected from each donor into heparinised tubes. Using a panel that included CD45RO, CCR7, CD25, CD127, CD95 and CD27, naive, central memory, regulatory and stem cell-like memory CD4+ T cells were sorted on a BD FACSAria II. Every sorted population had a purity above 95%. Right away, PBMCs were isolated by Lymphoprep density gradient centrifugation and were stained directly, with no culture step. To minimize batch effects, samples were stained and sorted in pairs, one healthy donor with one patient per experiment. The entire amount of isolated RNA was reverse transcribed using the High Capacity cDNA Reverse Transcription Kit, so the sequenced TCRB transcripts were expressed ones. Naive, central memory and regulatory T cell samples underwent deep immunoSEQ sequencing, averaging roughly 3.3 million total reads per sample. Sorted cells were lysed in RLT buffer, and RNA was extracted using DNase-treated RNeasy Micro or Mini kits according to cell number. Each cell subset was processed on its own to prevent cross-contamination, while patient and healthy donor samples were processed together. TCRB sequences were amplified from cDNA with the immunoSEQ multiplex PCR, producing 87-bp fragments spanning the CDR3 region. The amplicons were sequenced using the Illumina HiSeq platform. As for how the authors treated the data: Synthetic template baselines were used to correct PCR bias computationally, reads within Hamming distance 2 were collapsed together, and singletons that could not be merged were discarded. Reads were aligned against IMGT to assign V, D and J genes, CDR3 length and insertions or deletions at six rearrangement sites. Clonotype counts were normalized to sorted cell number within each subset before computing true diversity and Gini coefficients with the tcR R package. The overlap coefficient, calculated on TCRB nucleotide sequences, was used to measure repertoire sharing. As a proxy for the pre-selection repertoire, out-of-frame TCRB sequences from naive cells were analyzed. Sourced from immuneACCESS, this table was stored by TCRdb with only in-frame sequences that have V and J called. A share of the clones is absent; for the studies checked, an unresolved V gene accounts for under half, and the remainder has no known explanation. That table supplies the V and J calls and clone size; D and trimming were determined from the DNA. This sample holds 310,000 or so clones; about 15% were observed only once. The ten largest make up approximately 0.015% of the sample.

Recombination linked TRBV18 to TRBJ2-1, with the D gene too uncertain to name. Sequenced input: naive CD4+ T cells from blood. The cell subset or site label corresponds to: true naive CD4+ T cells. This receptor was obtained from a man between 18 and 29 years old with type 1 diabetes. The DNA is TGTGCCAGCTCACCACCGAATCCATCGGGTTTTCAGTTCTTC. It specifies CASSPPNPSGFQFF.